Sequencing of this T cell receptor beta chain was carried out in a study of CD4 T cells in relation to SARS-CoV-2 and coronaviruses. Whole-study context: No peptide or an HIV-1 Nef peptide pool served as negative control.

Clones were sequenced by immunoSEQ multiplex PCR, and TCRdb holds only the in-frame ones, with some missing. The table has nearly 30,000 clones, less than 85% seen once. This clone was observed a handful of times. Its antigen is unidentified. Findings and caveats of the study: Samples before the pandemic and after infection were not matched within any donor.

Unexposed donor CD4+ T cells date from about 2011-2019, before the COVID-19 pandemic. Isolation of CD4+ T cells took place after about 9 days in culture. As cell numbers allowed, unexposed-donor CD4+ T cells faced SARS-CoV-2 S/N and four cold-coronavirus spikes. This CDR3 contains 16 residues. CDR1 and CDR2 from the germline V gene are PRHDT and FYEKMQ (reference sequence). Trimming left V 2 bases short and J 0 bases short, with 12 bases between. This receptor was taken from a human donor in good health. The chain combines TRBV13 with TRBJ2-3; D may be TRBD2 (5 bases). Source material: CD4+ T cells from PBMCs, cultured in vitro. DNA for the CDR3: TGTGCCAGCAGCTTATGGCGCGGGTCCAGCACAGATACGCAGTATTTT. It codes for CASSLWRGSSTDTQYF.